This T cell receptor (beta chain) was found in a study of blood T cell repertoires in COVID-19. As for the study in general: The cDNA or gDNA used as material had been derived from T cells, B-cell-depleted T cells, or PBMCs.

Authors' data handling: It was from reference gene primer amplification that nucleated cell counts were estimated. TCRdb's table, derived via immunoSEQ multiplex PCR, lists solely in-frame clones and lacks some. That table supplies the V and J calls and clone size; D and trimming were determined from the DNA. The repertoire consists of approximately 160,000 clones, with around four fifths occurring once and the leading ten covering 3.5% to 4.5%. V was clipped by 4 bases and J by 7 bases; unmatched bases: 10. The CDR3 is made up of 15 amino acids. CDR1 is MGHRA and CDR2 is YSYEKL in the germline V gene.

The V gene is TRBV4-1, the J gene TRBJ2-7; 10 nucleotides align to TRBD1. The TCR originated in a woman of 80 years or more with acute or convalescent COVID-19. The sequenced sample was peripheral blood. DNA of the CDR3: TGCGCCAGCAGCCGCGACAGGGGGCATACAGAAGAGCAGTACTTC. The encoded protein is CASSRDRGHTEEQYF.